What follows describes a single T cell receptor (beta chain). As yet, its antigen is unknown. Though nominally healthy at sampling, donors likely had unrecorded immune exposures. The data stem from a study of cytomegalovirus exposure and HLA in healthy donors. Whole-study findings and limits: Later on, an analysis tied approximately 17,000 TCR beta sequences to HLA alleles at 0.05 false discovery rate. Rare sequences made up most TCRs, while some public TCRs were found in many donors. Diagnosis of cytomegalovirus status made by the classifier reportedly showed high specificity and sensitivity.

Vbeta (60) and Jbeta (13) primers were used in the PCR. Here immunoSEQ multiplex PCR was the method, and the copy in TCRdb shows in-frame clones only, minus some. The repertoire holds around 200,000 clones, over 70% seen once, with less than 3.5% in the top ten. The CDR3 sequence is 16 residues long. Per the germline V gene, CDR1 is PRHDT and CDR2 is FYEKMQ (reference sequence). V lost 5 bases, J lost 0 bases, and 11 bases lay in between. The chain joins TRBV13 to TRBJ1-6; D gene ambiguous. The clonotype originates from a woman aged 60-75 years in good health and CMV-seropositive. Sequencing was done on a sample of PBMCs. In DNA, the CDR3 is TGTGCCAGCAGCACAACACCTAGCTCCTATAATTCACCCCTCCACTTT. It specifies CASSTTPSSYNSPLHF.